Below are 29 T cell receptor beta chains sequenced from a single sample in a study of CD8+CD57+ T cells in acquired aplastic anemia. CD8+CD57+ cell expansion had been shown by flow cytometry in patients chosen for sequencing. Researchers used genomic DNA as the template to profile TCR beta VDJ and CDR3. TCRdb re-called the reads with MiXCR, one entry per CDR3 protein. This sample has 310,000 or so distinct CDR3 sequences; approximately 57% occur once, and the top ten carry roughly 1.2%. Specimen: sorted CD4+, CD8+, or CD8+CD57+ T cells (not recorded which) from PBMCs. These receptors were taken from a human donor with aplastic anemia.

This clonotype was counted ten times or more. V is TRBV9 and J is TRBJ1-4; perhaps TRBD1 as D (6 bases). Trimming stripped 3 bases from V and 7 bases from J, with 16 bases between. The CDR3 totals 15 residues. Germline V lookup: CDR1 SGDLS, CDR2 YYNGEE. The CDR3 region has the DNA TGTGCCAGCAGCGGCCAACAGGGAAGAGGTGAAAAACTGTTTTTT. This gives the protein CASSGQQGRGEKLFF. Drawing the rest from reference TRBV9 and TRBJ1-4, the complete variable domain is DSGVTQTPKHLITATGQRVTLRCSPRSGDLSVYWYQQSLDQGLQFLIQYYNGEERAKGNILERFSAQQFPDLHSELNLSSLELGDSALYFCASSGQQGRGEKLFFGSGTQLSVL.

The chain recombines TRBV4-3 with TRBJ1-2; D unresolved. The CDR3 covers 14 residues. Germline V gene lookup returns CDR1 LGHNA and CDR2 YSLEER. The V and J ends lost 0 bases and 1 base respectively, with 6 bases between them. CDR3: CASSQDTDNYGYTF. In DNA form, the CDR3 reads TGCGCCAGCAGCCAAGATACAGATAACTATGGCTACACCTTC.

This clonotype has a handful of counts. At one boundary the junction diverges from the germline segment, which might be a read error. The rearrangement joins TRBV10-3 to TRBJ2-3; D gene ambiguous. Germline V gene lookup returns CDR1 ENHRY and CDR2 SYGVKD. The CDR3 covers 11 residues. The DNA of the CDR3 is TGTGCCAGCAGTCCCCGAGATACGCAGTATTTT. It yields the protein CASSPRDTQYF.

This clonotype was recorded many times. This chain joins TRBV9 and TRBJ2-1; D is tentatively TRBD1 or TRBD2 (5 bases each). V lost 4 bases and J lost 4, with 15 bases in between. CDR3 size: 15 residues. Germline CDR1 and CDR2: SGDLS and YYNGEE. In DNA form, the CDR3 reads TGTGCCAGCAGCATCACCGGGACCTCTTACAATGAGCAGTTCTTC. Translated: CASSITGTSYNEQFF.

This chain joins TRBV2 and TRBJ2-1; the match to TRBD2 covers 14 bases. This CDR3 is built from 14 residues. Per germline, CDR1 SNHLY and CDR2 FYNNEI. Trimming took 8 bases from V and 7 from J; bases not matched to a gene: 4. In DNA form, the CDR3 reads TGTGCCAGCGGGACTAGCGGGAGTAGGAATGAGCAGTTCTTC. Translation gives CASGTSGSRNEQFF. Full variable domain (missing parts from reference TRBV2 and TRBJ2-1): EPEVTQTPSHQVTQMGQEVILRCVPISNHLYFYWYRQILGQKVEFLVSFYNNEISEKSEIFDDQFSVERPDGSNFTLKIRSTKLEDSAMYFCASGTSGSRNEQFFGPGTRLTVL.

This rearrangement joins TRBV29-1 to TRBJ1-1, with 10 nucleotides matching TRBD1. The CDR3 contains 15 residues. The J segment lost 0 bases and the V segment lost 8 bases, leaving 9 bases of the junction unmatched. The V gene's germline CDR1 is SQVTM and CDR2 ANQGSEA. CDR3 residues: CSTGTGDSLNTEAFF. The CDR3 DNA reads TGCAGCACCGGGACAGGGGACTCTTTGAACACTGAAGCTTTCTTT.

This clonotype was recorded many times. This chain links TRBV7-9 with TRBJ2-1; 9 bases align to TRBD1. The CDR3 length is 15 residues. Per the germline V gene, CDR1 is SEHNR and CDR2 is FQNEAQ (reference sequence). Germline trimming cut 6 bases from V and 5 bases from J; bases unmatched to any gene: 8. The CDR3: CASRYTGGSNNEQFF. The CDR3 nucleotides are TGTGCCAGCAGATATACAGGGGGCTCAAACAATGAGCAGTTCTTC. The whole variable domain, filled in from reference TRBV7-9 and TRBJ2-1, reads DTGVSQNPRHKITKRGQNVTFRCDPISEHNRLYWYRQTLGQGPEFLTYFQNEAQLEKSRLLSDRFSAERPKGSFSTLEIQRTEQGDSAMYLCASRYTGGSNNEQFFGPGTRLTVL.

Ten or more counts support this clonotype. The V and J genes are TRBV19 and TRBJ2-1, with D maybe TRBD2 (6 bases). V dropped 4 bases and J dropped 7 bases, with 17 bases sitting between them. The CDR3 extends over 15 amino acids. Germline V gene data show CDR1 as LNHDA and CDR2 as SQIVND (reference sequence). The CDR3, as DNA: TGTGCCAGTAGTAGTCGCGGGGTATTAGGGAATGAGCAGTTCTTC. Amino acid sequence: CASSSRGVLGNEQFF.

This clonotype was observed many times. The chain recombines TRBV7-9 with TRBJ1-5; the D is unclear. CDR3 size: 13 residues. In germline, CDR1 is SEHNR, CDR2 FQNEAQ (reference sequence). V was cut by 3 bases and J by 5 bases, with 8 bases left in between. The CDR3 reads CASSFGGDQPQHF. CDR3 nucleotide sequence: TGTGCCAGCAGCTTCGGTGGGGATCAGCCCCAGCATTTT.

This clonotype was counted at least ten times. The rearrangement uses TRBV19 and TRBJ1-2, with D perhaps matching TRBD1 (6 bases). V was trimmed by 5 bases and J by 4 bases, leaving 11 bases between them. Per the germline V gene, CDR1 is LNHDA and CDR2 is SQIVND (reference sequence). This CDR3 has 13 residues. DNA for the CDR3: TGTGCCAGTAGTCTACAGGGCTCCTATGGCTACACCTTC. It translates to CASSLQGSYGYTF.

In this sample, this clonotype turned up many times. The V gene is TRBV9, the J gene TRBJ2-5, with 8 bases aligning to TRBD2. With 4 bases clipped from V and 5 bases from J, the junction kept 7 bases outside the gene matches. Germline assignment: CDR1 SGDLS and CDR2 YYNGEE. The CDR3 is 14 residues long. CDR3 amino acids: CASSPTGGQETQYF. In DNA form, the CDR3 reads TGTGCCAGCAGCCCAACGGGGGGGCAGGAGACCCAGTACTTC.

About this clonotype itself: This may arise from a read error, as a much more abundant clone is one base away. This chain links TRBV6-6 with TRBJ2-7, with 12 bases lining up with TRBD2. The J call may be faulty, since TRBJ2-1 better matches the DNA end. Germline values: CDR1 MNHNY, CDR2 SVGAGI (reference sequence). There are 17 residues in the CDR3. The CDR3 DNA reads TGTGCCAGCAGTTACTCGGCACCGGGACTAGCGGGCAATGAGCAGTTCTTC. Its protein product is CASSYSAPGLAGNEQFF.

This clonotype was observed many times. The chain is built from TRBV5-1 and TRBJ2-5; D may be TRBD1 (6 bases). With 1 base removed from V and 1 base from J, the gap between germline ends came to 11 bases. Germline CDR1 SGHRS, CDR2 YFSETQ. CDR3 length: 15 amino acids. The CDR3 coding sequence is TGCGCCAGCAGCTTGTTCACAGGGCGCCAAGAGACCCAGTACTTC. The encoded protein is CASSLFTGRQETQYF.

This chain uses TRBV24-1 with TRBJ1-5; 11 bases map to TRBD1. Unmatched junction bases numbered 8, after V lost 7 bases and J lost 7 bases. The CDR3 is 15 amino acids. Germline lookup yields CDR1 KGHDR and CDR2 SFDVKD. The CDR3 DNA sequence: TGTGCCACCAGCACCGGGACAGGGGGGAAACAGCCCCAGCATTTT. It codes for CATSTGTGGKQPQHF.

Only one count was recorded for this clonotype. The V gene is TRBV24-1, the J gene TRBJ2-2; D is possibly TRBD1 or TRBD2 (5 bases each). The V end lost 5 bases, the J end lost 4 bases, and 13 bases lay between the germline ends. CDR3 length: 15 amino acids. Germline V gives CDR1 KGHDR, CDR2 SFDVKD. This CDR3 reads CATSAWGAGTGELFF. For the CDR3, the DNA is TGTGCCACCAGTGCTTGGGGCGCGGGCACCGGGGAGCTGTTTTTT.

The chain couples TRBV25-1 to TRBJ2-3; D assignment may be TRBD1 or TRBD2 (5 bases each). CDR1 is MGHDK, CDR2 SYGVNS, per germline. The CDR3 consists of 14 residues. Trimming took off 4 bases at V and 5 bases at J, with 13 bases between the two ends. DNA for the CDR3: TGTGCCAGCAGTGGTGGGGGATTTGGAGATACGCAGTATTTT. This encodes CASSGGGFGDTQYF.

The chain links TRBV7-9 to TRBJ1-6; D is unclear. From germline, CDR1 is SEHNR and CDR2 FQNEAQ (reference sequence). CDR3 size: 13 residues. Trimming took off 6 bases at V and 9 bases at J, with 12 bases between the two ends. CDR3 nucleotides: TGTGCCAGCAGGGAGGTCTCGAGTTCACCCCTCCACTTT. Translating it yields CASREVSSSPLHF.

This clonotype was detected only a few times. The chain joins TRBV6-1 to TRBJ2-3; 9 positions match TRBD2. Trimming removed 8 bases from V and 1 base from J; junction bases left unmatched: 4. CDR3 length equals 14 residues. The germline gives CDR1 MNHNS, CDR2 SASEGT. Written as DNA, the CDR3 is TGTGCCAGCTCAGGCGGGGGGGGCACAGATACGCAGTATTTT. It yields the protein CASSGGGGTDTQYF.

As regards this clonotype: A much larger clone differs from this one at a single base, so this may be a read error. The V and J genes are TRBV28 and TRBJ1-6; perhaps TRBD1 as D (6 bases). V shed 7 bases and J shed 6 bases, with 22 bases lying between them. The germline V gene has CDR1 MDHEN and CDR2 SYDVKM. This CDR3 comprises 17 residues. In DNA, the CDR3 is TGTGCCAGCACTATGGGAGGGACACTCAGATTTAATTCACCCCTCCACTTT. Amino acid sequence: CASTMGGTLRFNSPLHF. The full variable domain, completed using reference TRBV28 and TRBJ1-6, is DVKVTQSSRYLVKRTGEKVFLECVQDMDHENMFWYRQDPGLGLRLIYFSYDVKMKEKGDIPEGYSVSREKKERFSLILESASTNQTSMYLCASTMGGTLRFNSPLHFGNGTRLTVT.

For this clonotype: Since a much larger clone is just one base distant, this may be a read error. The gene calls are TRBV3-1 and TRBJ2-1; maybe TRBD1 (6 bases). Trimming removed 8 bases at V and 9 bases at J, with 17 bases between. CDR1 LGHDT and CDR2 YNNKEL come from the germline V gene (reference sequence). CDR3 length: 13 residues. Here the CDR3 DNA reads TGTGCCAGCGGCCGCGCCTTACAGGGTGAGCAGTTCTTC. The encoded protein is CASGRALQGEQFF.

This clonotype occurred many times. V usage is TRBV6-1 and J usage is TRBJ1-1, with 10 bases lining up with TRBD1. Germline CDR1 is MNHNS and CDR2 is SASEGT. The CDR3 contains 14 residues. V lost 5 bases and J lost 3; bases outside the gene matches: 3. CDR3 in DNA: TGTGCCAGCAGTAGGGGACAGGGGTACACTGAAGCTTTCTTT. Protein: CASSRGQGYTEAFF.

The chain recombines TRBV29-1 with TRBJ2-1; 11 bases line up with TRBD2. Germline V gene data show CDR1 as SQVTM and CDR2 as ANQGSEA. V shed 7 bases and J 2 bases; nucleotides not matched to a gene: 7. CDR3 length: 15 residues. The CDR3 sequence: CSAIAGGLPYNEQFF. The CDR3, as DNA: TGCAGCGCAATAGCGGGGGGGCTCCCCTACAATGAGCAGTTCTTC.

Only a few counts were recorded for this clonotype. This chain joins TRBV4-2 and TRBJ2-7; D is unclear. CDR3 length: 15 residues. With 1 base removed from V and 7 bases from J, the gap between germline ends came to 17 bases. CDR1 is LGHNA and CDR2 is YNFKEQ in the germline V gene. The CDR3 DNA reads as TGTGCCAGCAGCCAAGCAATTGGACCGGTCGAAGAGCAGTACTTC. Its protein product is CASSQAIGPVEEQYF.

This clonotype occurred many times. The chain has TRBV18 and TRBJ2-5; TRBD2 matches 10 bases. From germline, CDR1 is KGHSH and CDR2 LQKENI. The CDR3 sequence is 16 residues long. V was pared by 3 bases and J by 1 base, with 5 bases of the junction left unmatched. The CDR3 DNA follows: TGTGCCAGCTCACCCCTAGCGGGAGAGGGCCAAGAGACCCAGTACTTC. It yields the protein CASSPLAGEGQETQYF.

This clonotype was seen at least ten times. The chain links TRBV19 to TRBJ2-1; a possible D gene is TRBD2 (7 bases). V lost 4 bases and J lost 5, with 18 bases in between. Germline values: CDR1 LNHDA, CDR2 SQIVND (reference sequence). CDR3 size: 16 residues. The CDR3 loop is CASSTLRGGAHNEQFF. The CDR3 DNA is TGTGCCAGTAGTACCCTAAGGGGGGGGGCCCACAATGAGCAGTTCTTC.

This clonotype was detected ten times or more. The rearrangement uses TRBV10-2 and TRBJ2-3, with 8 bases that match TRBD2. V trimming: 7 bases; J trimming: 4 bases; junction bases outside the gene matches: 10. The CDR3 sequence is 15 residues long. Germline V gene lookup returns CDR1 WSHSY and CDR2 SAAADI. CDR3 amino acids: CASKPGLGLADTQYF. The CDR3 DNA is TGCGCCAGCAAGCCGGGACTAGGGTTAGCAGATACGCAGTATTTT.

The chain employs TRBV2 and TRBJ1-1, with 10 bases aligning to TRBD1. The junction had 13 bases not matched to a gene; V was cut back by 6 bases and J by 6 bases. CDR1 SNHLY and CDR2 FYNNEI come from the germline V gene. This CDR3 comprises 16 residues. CDR3 loop: CASRRTGGSSLSEAFF. CDR3 sequence (DNA): TGTGCCAGCAGACGGACAGGGGGTTCTTCATTGTCTGAAGCTTTCTTT.

The chain employs TRBV5-1 and TRBJ1-2; TRBD1 matches at 11 bases. This CDR3 contains 15 residues. Germline V lookup: CDR1 SGHRS, CDR2 YFSETQ. The V and J ends lost 0 bases and 5 bases, in that order; junction bases with no gene match: 3. For the CDR3, the DNA is TGCGCCAGCAGCTTGGGTGGGACAGGGGGATATGGCTACACCTTC. As protein: CASSLGGTGGYGYTF.

Here the CDR3 DNA reads TGTGCCATCAGTGACCCAGGGATTCCCCTCCACTTT. This gives the protein CAISDPGIPLHF. The chain couples TRBV10-3 to TRBJ1-6; maybe TRBD1 (5 bases). Germline V gives CDR1 ENHRY, CDR2 SYGVKD. The V gene lost 3 bases and the J gene lost 13 bases, with 10 bases spanning the gap. The CDR3 is made up of 12 amino acids.